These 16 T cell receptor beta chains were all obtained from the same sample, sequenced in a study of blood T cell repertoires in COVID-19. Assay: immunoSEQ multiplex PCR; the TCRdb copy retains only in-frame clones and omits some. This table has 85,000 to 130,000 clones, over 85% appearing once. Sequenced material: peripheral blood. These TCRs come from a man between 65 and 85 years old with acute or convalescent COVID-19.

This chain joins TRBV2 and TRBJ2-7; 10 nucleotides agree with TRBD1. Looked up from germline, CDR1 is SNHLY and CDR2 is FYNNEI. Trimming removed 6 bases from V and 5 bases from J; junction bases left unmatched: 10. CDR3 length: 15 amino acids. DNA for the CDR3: TGTGCCAGCAGCCACTACAGGGACAGGGGCCACGAGCAGTACTTC. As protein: CASSHYRDRGHEQYF. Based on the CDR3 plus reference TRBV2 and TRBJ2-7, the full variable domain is EPEVTQTPSHQVTQMGQEVILRCVPISNHLYFYWYRQILGQKVEFLVSFYNNEISEKSEIFDDQFSVERPDGSNFTLKIRSTKLEDSAMYFCASSHYRDRGHEQYFGPGTRLTVT.

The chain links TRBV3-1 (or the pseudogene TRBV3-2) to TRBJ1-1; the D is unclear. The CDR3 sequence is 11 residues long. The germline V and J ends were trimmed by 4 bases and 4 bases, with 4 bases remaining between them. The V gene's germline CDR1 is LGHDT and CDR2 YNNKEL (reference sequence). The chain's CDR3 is CASSRGTEAFF. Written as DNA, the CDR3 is TGTGCCAGCAGCCGAGGCACTGAAGCTTTCTTT.

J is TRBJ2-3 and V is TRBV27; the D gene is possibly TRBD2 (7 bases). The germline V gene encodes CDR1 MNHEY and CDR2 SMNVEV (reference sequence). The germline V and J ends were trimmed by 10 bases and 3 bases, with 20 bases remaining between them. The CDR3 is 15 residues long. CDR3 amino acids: CATLVAGRGTDTQYF. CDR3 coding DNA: TGTGCCACCTTGGTTGCGGGGAGGGGGACAGATACGCAGTATTTT.

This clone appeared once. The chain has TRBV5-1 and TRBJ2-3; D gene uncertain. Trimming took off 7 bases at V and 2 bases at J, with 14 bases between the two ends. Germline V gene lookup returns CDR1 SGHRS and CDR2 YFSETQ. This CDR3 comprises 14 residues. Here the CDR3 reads CASGYGSVTDTQYF. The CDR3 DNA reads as TGCGCCAGCGGGTATGGCAGCGTCACAGATACGCAGTATTTT.

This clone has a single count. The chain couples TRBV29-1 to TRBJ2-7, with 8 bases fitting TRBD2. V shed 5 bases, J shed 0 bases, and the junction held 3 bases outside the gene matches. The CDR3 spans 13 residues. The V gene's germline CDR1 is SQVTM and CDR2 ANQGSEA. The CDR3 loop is CSVTSGSSYEQYF. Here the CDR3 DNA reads TGCAGCGTTACAAGCGGGAGCTCCTACGAGCAGTACTTC.

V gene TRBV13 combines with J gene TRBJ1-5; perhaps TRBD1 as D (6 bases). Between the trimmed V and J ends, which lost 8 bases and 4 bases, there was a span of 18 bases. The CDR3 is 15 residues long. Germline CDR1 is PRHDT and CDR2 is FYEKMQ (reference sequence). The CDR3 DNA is TGTGCCAGCTCCTACGGGGGGGCGCATAATCAGCCCCAGCATTTT. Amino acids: CASSYGGAHNQPQHF.

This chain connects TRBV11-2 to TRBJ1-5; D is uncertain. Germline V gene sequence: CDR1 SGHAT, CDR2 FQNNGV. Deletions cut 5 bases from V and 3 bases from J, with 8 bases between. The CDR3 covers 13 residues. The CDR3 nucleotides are TGTGCCAGCAGCCGTGAGAACAATCAGCCCCAGCATTTT. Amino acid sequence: CASSRENNQPQHF.

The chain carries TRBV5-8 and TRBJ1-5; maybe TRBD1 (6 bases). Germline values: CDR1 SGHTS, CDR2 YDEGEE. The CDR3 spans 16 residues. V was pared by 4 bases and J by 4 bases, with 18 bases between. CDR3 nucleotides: TGTGCCAGCAGCGTGACCTCCGGGACATCGAATCAGCCCCAGCATTTT. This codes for CASSVTSGTSNQPQHF.

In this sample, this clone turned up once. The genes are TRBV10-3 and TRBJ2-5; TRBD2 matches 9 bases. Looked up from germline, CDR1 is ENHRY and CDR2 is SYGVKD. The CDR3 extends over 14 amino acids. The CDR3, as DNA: TGTGCAAGCGGGGGGCTAGCGAGAGCGGAGACCCAGTACTTC. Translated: CASGGLARAETQYF.

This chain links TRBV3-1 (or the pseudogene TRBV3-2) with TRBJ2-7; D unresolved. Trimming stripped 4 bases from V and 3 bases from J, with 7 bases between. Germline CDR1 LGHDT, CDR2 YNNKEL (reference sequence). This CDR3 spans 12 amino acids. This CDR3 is CASSRASYEQYF. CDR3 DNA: TGTGCCAGCAGCCGGGCCAGCTACGAGCAGTACTTC.

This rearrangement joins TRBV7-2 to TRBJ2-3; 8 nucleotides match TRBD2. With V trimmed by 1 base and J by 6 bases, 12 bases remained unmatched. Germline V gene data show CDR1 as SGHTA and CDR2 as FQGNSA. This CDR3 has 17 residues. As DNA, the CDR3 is TGTGCCAGCAGCTTAGAAGGAGGCGGGAGGCCAGGGGATACGCAGTATTTT. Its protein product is CASSLEGGGRPGDTQYF.

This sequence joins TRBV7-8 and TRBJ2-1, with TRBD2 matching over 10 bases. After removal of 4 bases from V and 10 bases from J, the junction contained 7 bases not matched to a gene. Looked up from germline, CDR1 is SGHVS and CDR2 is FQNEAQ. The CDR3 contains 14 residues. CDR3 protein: CASSSLAGEEEQFF. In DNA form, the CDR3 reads TGTGCCAGCAGCTCTCTAGCGGGAGAGGAGGAGCAGTTCTTC.

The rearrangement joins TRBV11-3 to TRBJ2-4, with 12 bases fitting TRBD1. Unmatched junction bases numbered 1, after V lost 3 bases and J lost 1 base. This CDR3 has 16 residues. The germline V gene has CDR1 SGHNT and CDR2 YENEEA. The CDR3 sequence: CASSLGQGAAKNIQYF. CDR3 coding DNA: TGTGCCAGCAGCTTGGGACAGGGGGCGGCCAAAAACATTCAGTACTTC.

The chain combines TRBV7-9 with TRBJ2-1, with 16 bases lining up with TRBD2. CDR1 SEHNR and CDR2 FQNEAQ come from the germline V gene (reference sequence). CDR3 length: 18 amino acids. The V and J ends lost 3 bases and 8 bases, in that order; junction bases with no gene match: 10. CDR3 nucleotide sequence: TGTGCCAGCAGCTTTGTCCCGGGACTAGCGGGGGGGTTGTATGAGCAGTTCTTC. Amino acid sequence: CASSFVPGLAGGLYEQFF.

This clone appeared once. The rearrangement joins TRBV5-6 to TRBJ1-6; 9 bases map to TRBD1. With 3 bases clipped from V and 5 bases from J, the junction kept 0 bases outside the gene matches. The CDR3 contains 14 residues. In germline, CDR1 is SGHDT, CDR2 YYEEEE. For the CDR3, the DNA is TGTGCCAGCAGCTGGACAGGGGATAATTCACCCCTCCACTTT. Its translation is CASSWTGDNSPLHF.

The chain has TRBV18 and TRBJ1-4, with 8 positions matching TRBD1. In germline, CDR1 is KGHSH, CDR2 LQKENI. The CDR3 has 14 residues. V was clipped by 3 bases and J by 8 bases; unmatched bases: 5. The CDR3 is CASSPSGGREKLFF. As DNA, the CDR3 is TGTGCCAGCTCACCCTCAGGGGGCCGCGAAAAACTGTTTTTT.